A selection of T cell receptor beta chains follows, all from one sample in a study of T cell responses to AZD1222 COVID-19 vaccine. Only in-frame clones appear in the TCRdb table, and some are missing; sequencing was by immunoSEQ multiplex PCR. In the table there are 110,000 to 150,000 clones, 93% of which are singletons. The specimen comprised peripheral blood, sampled on day 0 of AZD1222 vaccination. The receptor source for this set is an adult in good health. Both conserved end residues are part of each CDR3.

v_call: TRBV5-1; cdr3_aa: CASSPGGQGDYEQYF
v_call: TRBV19; cdr3_aa: CASKRQGATSRNEQFF
v_call: TRBV25-1; cdr3_aa: CASSESDSESDSPLHF
v_call: TRBV28; cdr3_aa: CASSYPGLGGYEQYF
v_call: TRBV7-9; cdr3_aa: CASSRPVIRVGELFF
v_call: TRBV19; cdr3_aa: CASSLNRGAPNTGELFF
v_call: TRBV19; cdr3_aa: CASTASGQGMWNQPQHF
v_call: TRBV27; cdr3_aa: CASKTGPTEAFF
v_call: TRBV28; cdr3_aa: CASSLSGRYEQFF
v_call: TRBV7-9; cdr3_aa: CASSFSVNQPQHF
v_call: TRBV12-3/TRBV12-4; cdr3_aa: CASRGQMYYGYTF
v_call: TRBV15; cdr3_aa: CATSRAPSTGANVLTF
v_call: TRBV9; cdr3_aa: CASSAPGTVGYTF
v_call: TRBV30; cdr3_aa: CAWRQGASLHF
v_call: TRBV5-1; cdr3_aa: CASSADVLNEQFF
v_call: TRBV10-2; cdr3_aa: CASSEFPEPQHF
v_call: TRBV19; cdr3_aa: CASSMSFAPDTQYF
v_call: TRBV7-9; cdr3_aa: CASSLSLGQGNYGYTF
v_call: TRBV6-1; cdr3_aa: CASSDKSRRKDYGYTF
v_call: TRBV7-9; cdr3_aa: CASSSRGGLRSYNEQFF
v_call: TRBV3-1/TRBV3-2; cdr3_aa: CASSPTGGNEQYF
v_call: TRBV11-2; cdr3_aa: CASSPGLAFYNEQFF
v_call: TRBV2; cdr3_aa: CASRRQGAIRNTEAFF
v_call: TRBV29-1; cdr3_aa: CSGGQSYEQYF
v_call: TRBV3-1/TRBV3-2; cdr3_aa: CASSQANNEQYF
v_call: TRBV3-1/TRBV3-2; cdr3_aa: CASSPMTEYNSPLHF
v_call: TRBV3-1/TRBV3-2; cdr3_aa: CASSQALGYTEAFF